This T cell receptor (beta chain) was recorded in a study of blood T cell repertoires in COVID-19. Study context: Italy, Spain and the United States were the sources of the convalescent and acute COVID-19 samples. In each case, the material was cDNA or gDNA derived from T cells, B-cell-depleted T cells, or PBMCs.

Between the trimmed V and J ends, which lost 2 bases and 5 bases, there was a span of 15 bases. The CDR3 totals 15 residues. The germline V gene encodes CDR1 SEHNR and CDR2 FQNEAQ (reference sequence). Sequencing used immunoSEQ multiplex PCR; TCRdb keeps in-frame clones, though not all of them. The data hold hundreds of thousands of clones, with about 89% observed a single time. Followed over time, Seattle patients had been enrolled while infection was active. The chain joins TRBV7-9 to TRBJ1-1; the D gene is possibly TRBD1 (6 bases). This receptor was identified in a woman in her 50s with COVID-19, enrolled during active disease. Sequencing was performed on peripheral blood. The CDR3 region has the DNA TGTGCCAGCAGCTTAAGGACAGTAAGGGATACTGAAGCTTTCTTT. Translating it yields CASSLRTVRDTEAFF.